Presented here are 26 T cell receptor beta chains from one specimen sequenced in a study of blood T cell repertoires in COVID-19. The table came from immunoSEQ multiplex PCR; TCRdb's copy has only in-frame clones and leaves some out. This sample yields 180,000 or so clones, of which about 91% are seen a single time; under 4.5% belongs to the top ten. Sequencing used peripheral blood. The source is a woman under 40 with acute or convalescent COVID-19.

The chain joins TRBV5-1 to TRBJ2-5; 7 positions match TRBD2. J gave up 1 base and V 4 bases, and 16 bases lay outside the gene matches. This CDR3 is built from 18 residues. Germline-derived CDR1 and CDR2 are SGHRS and YFSETQ. Here the CDR3 DNA reads TGCGCCAGCAGCCGAGGACTAGTTGGTTTGATATTCCAAGAGACCCAGTACTTC. As protein: CASSRGLVGLIFQETQYF.

V is TRBV24-1 and J is TRBJ1-3; D remains unclear. The CDR3 is 15 residues long. Germline lookup yields CDR1 KGHDR and CDR2 SFDVKD. Trimming pared 3 bases from V and 0 bases from J, leaving 8 bases between. The CDR3 DNA reads TGTGCCACCAGTGATACCGAGGGCTCTGGAAACACCATATATTTT. Its translation: CATSDTEGSGNTIYF.

This chain uses TRBV24-1 with TRBJ2-5, with D tentatively TRBD2 (6 bases). The CDR3 runs 15 residues. V lost 5 bases and J 5 bases, leaving 17 bases between the germline ends. Germline-derived CDR1 and CDR2 are KGHDR and SFDVKD. The CDR3 DNA reads TGTGCCACCAGTGGGAGAGCGGGTTACGGGGAGACCCAGTACTTC. Translating gives CATSGRAGYGETQYF.

This chain joins TRBV4-1 and TRBJ2-3; maybe TRBD1 (6 bases). V lost 7 bases and J lost 1, with 12 bases in between. Germline CDR1 MGHRA, CDR2 YSYEKL. The CDR3 runs to 14 residues. CDR3 nucleotides: TGCGCCAGCACTAGGACAGATCGCACAGATACGCAGTATTTT. It translates to CASTRTDRTDTQYF.

The chain joins TRBV5-1 to TRBJ2-1, with D perhaps matching TRBD1 (6 bases). V lost 4 bases and J lost 1, with 12 bases in between. The length of the CDR3 is 15 residues. Germline values: CDR1 SGHRS, CDR2 YFSETQ. The CDR3 here is CASSMGARSYNEQFF. The CDR3 nucleotides are TGCGCCAGCAGCATGGGGGCCCGGTCCTACAATGAGCAGTTCTTC.

The rearrangement joins TRBV10-3 to TRBJ1-1; 7 nucleotides align to TRBD1. The junction had 10 bases not matched to a gene; V was cut back by 3 bases and J by 6 bases. The length of the CDR3 is 15 residues. Germline V gives CDR1 ENHRY, CDR2 SYGVKD. The CDR3 nucleotides are TGTGCCATCAGTGAAAAGAGACAGGGTCTTTCTGAAGCTTTCTTT. It specifies CAISEKRQGLSEAFF.

The rearrangement links TRBV10-1 to TRBJ2-2; 8 positions agree with TRBD2. With 6 bases clipped from V and 1 base from J, the junction kept 4 bases outside the gene matches. Germline assignment: CDR1 WNHNN and CDR2 SYGVQD (reference sequence). The CDR3 spans 15 residues. CDR3 nucleotides: TGCGCCAGCAGGCCGGGACTAGGGAACACCGGGGAGCTGTTTTTT. This codes for CASRPGLGNTGELFF.

The rearrangement links TRBV19 to TRBJ2-3; D is possibly TRBD2 (5 bases). This CDR3 contains 13 residues. Per germline, CDR1 LNHDA and CDR2 SQIVND (reference sequence). Deletions cut 3 bases from V and 6 bases from J, with 10 bases between. The CDR3 DNA reads as TGTGCCAGTAGTATTAACGGGAAGGATACGCAGTATTTT. Its translation is CASSINGKDTQYF.

The V call is TRBV28, the J call TRBJ1-5, with 8 bases fitting TRBD1. The CDR3 has 17 residues. The trim removed 5 bases at V and 8 bases at J, leaving 17 bases unmatched. The germline CDR1 and CDR2 sequences are MDHEN and SYDVKM. The CDR3 is CASSPGTGGWGIEPQHF. CDR3 in DNA: TGTGCCAGCAGTCCCGGGACAGGAGGATGGGGCATTGAGCCCCAGCATTTT.

The V gene is TRBV3-1 (or the pseudogene TRBV3-2), the J gene TRBJ2-4; D remains ambiguous. V gave up 1 base and J gave up 0 bases, with 4 bases separating them. Germline V gives CDR1 LGHDT, CDR2 YNNKEL (reference sequence). This CDR3 spans 14 amino acids. The CDR3 nucleotides are TGTGCCAGCAGCCAAGCTCCAGCCAAAAACATTCAGTACTTC. Its translation: CASSQAPAKNIQYF.

The chain carries TRBV5-1 and TRBJ2-2; 10 bases agree with TRBD2. The CDR3 contains 14 residues. The germline V gene encodes CDR1 SGHRS and CDR2 YFSETQ. The J segment lost 9 bases and the V segment lost 4 bases, leaving 6 bases of the junction unmatched. The CDR3: CASSGTSGAWELFF. CDR3 DNA sequence: TGCGCCAGCAGCGGAACTAGCGGGGCCTGGGAGCTGTTTTTT.

This clone was seen just once. The J gene is TRBJ2-3, the V gene TRBV12-3 or TRBV12-4; D remains unclear. Trimming took off 6 bases at V and 7 bases at J, with 8 bases between the two ends. The CDR3 extends over 11 amino acids. The CDR3 DNA sequence: TGTGCCAGCAGCGGCGGAAATACGCAGTATTTT. It is translated as CASSGGNTQYF.

This clone was detected only a few times. The chain is built from TRBV5-6 and TRBJ1-2; D uncertain. Trimming removed 4 bases at V and 3 bases at J, with 4 bases between. This CDR3 has 11 amino acids. Germline loops: CDR1 SGHDT, CDR2 YYEEEE. CDR3 bases: TGTGCCAGCAGCATCGACTATGGCTACACCTTC. Residues: CASSIDYGYTF.

V usage is TRBV23-1 and J usage is TRBJ1-1, with 8 bases fitting TRBD1. TRBV23-1 is an ORF, with its function uncertain. The CDR3 totals 13 residues. The trim removed 8 bases at V and 1 base at J, leaving 3 bases unmatched. Here the CDR3 DNA reads TGCGCCAGCGGACAGGGCCCGAACACTGAAGCTTTCTTT. This encodes CASGQGPNTEAFF.

This sequence joins TRBV12-3 or TRBV12-4 and TRBJ2-3; D call uncertain. The CDR3 is 11 amino acids. V dropped 2 bases and J dropped 8 bases, with 5 bases sitting between them. The CDR3 is CASSLYTTQYF. As DNA, the CDR3 is TGTGCCAGCAGTTTATACACTACGCAGTATTTT.

V and J are TRBV27 and TRBJ2-3; the match to TRBD2 covers 10 bases. This CDR3 is 15 amino acids long. The ends lost 7 bases at V and 3 bases at J; junction bases unmatched: 7. Germline V gene sequence: CDR1 MNHEY, CDR2 SMNVEV (reference sequence). This CDR3 reads CASTSASGSTDTQYF. As DNA, the CDR3 is TGTGCCAGCACCTCAGCTAGCGGGAGTACAGATACGCAGTATTTT.

The chain couples TRBV30 to TRBJ2-2; TRBD2 matches 7 bases. Germline CDR1 GTSNPN, CDR2 SVGIG (reference sequence). Unmatched junction bases numbered 3, after V lost 5 bases and J lost 6 bases. This CDR3 is built from 12 residues. CDR3 loop: CAWGTTAGELFF. CDR3 bases: TGTGCCTGGGGGACTACCGCCGGGGAGCTGTTTTTT.

This chain links TRBV7-2 with TRBJ2-1; 7 bases are a match to TRBD2. The V gene end was trimmed by 3 bases and the J gene end by 0 bases; junction bases not matched to a gene: 2. The germline V gene encodes CDR1 SGHTA and CDR2 FQGNSA. The length of the CDR3 is 15 residues. CDR3: CASSFSGGSYNEQFF. CDR3 nucleotides: TGTGCCAGCAGCTTTTCGGGAGGCTCCTACAATGAGCAGTTCTTC.

The V gene is TRBV5-1, the J gene TRBJ2-3, with D possibly matching TRBD2 (5 bases). The CDR3 runs 13 residues. The V gene lost 5 bases and the J gene lost 6 bases, with 13 bases spanning the gap. In germline, CDR1 is SGHRS, CDR2 YFSETQ. The CDR3 loop reads CASRRGTVDTQYF. The CDR3 DNA follows: TGCGCCAGCAGACGGGGTACAGTGGATACGCAGTATTTT. The full variable domain, completed using reference TRBV5-1 and TRBJ2-3, is KAGVTQTPRYLIKTRGQQVTLSCSPISGHRSVSWYQQTPGQGLQFLFEYFSETQRNKGNFPGRFSGRQFSNSRSEMNVSTLELGDSALYLCASRRGTVDTQYFGPGTRLTVL.

The chain is built from TRBV21-1 and TRBJ2-2; the table's D call TRBD1 went unverified against the DNA. TRBV21-1 is shown as a pseudogene. This CDR3 contains 10 residues. CDR3 coding DNA: TGTGCCAGCAAGGGGGAGGAGCTGTTTTTT. It specifies CASKGEELFF.

The CDR3 reads CASTLAGKQFF. The CDR3 bases are TGTGCCAGCACCCTGGCGGGGAAGCAGTTCTTC. The chain is built from TRBV5-6 and TRBJ2-1, with D possibly matching TRBD2 (6 bases). Germline V lookup: CDR1 SGHDT, CDR2 YYEEEE. The ends were cut back, 6 bases at V and 11 bases at J, with 12 bases in the middle. The CDR3 spans 11 residues. The full variable domain, with the rest looked up from reference TRBV5-6 and TRBJ2-1, is DAGVTQSPTHLIKTRGQQVTLRCSPKSGHDTVSWYQQALGQGPQFIFQYYEEEERQRGNFPDRFSGHQFPNYSSELNVNALLLGDSALYLCASTLAGKQFFGPGTRLTVL.

This clone was observed once. The chain joins TRBV19 to TRBJ2-1; D is perhaps TRBD2 (6 bases). Trimming cost V 4 bases and J 7 bases, with 17 bases left between them. The CDR3 has 15 residues. Germline values: CDR1 LNHDA, CDR2 SQIVND (reference sequence). CDR3 protein: CASSTWTRAGNEQFF. The CDR3 region has the DNA TGTGCCAGTAGTACCTGGACCCGTGCGGGGAATGAGCAGTTCTTC.

This clone has just one count. The chain employs TRBV15 and TRBJ1-5; 7 bases fit TRBD1. Germline loops: CDR1 LNHNV, CDR2 YYDKDF (reference sequence). This CDR3 has 14 residues. V shed 2 bases and J 6 bases; nucleotides not matched to a gene: 4. The CDR3 spells CATSRQGQVQPQHF. The CDR3 coding sequence is TGTGCCACCAGCAGACAAGGACAGGTTCAGCCCCAGCATTTT.

The V call is TRBV28, the J call TRBJ1-5; D is unresolved. The CDR3 loop spans 14 amino acids. Trimming pared 4 bases from V and 4 bases from J, leaving 11 bases between. The germline V gene has CDR1 MDHEN and CDR2 SYDVKM. The CDR3 nucleotides are TGTGCCAGCAGTTCCCCGTATCTTAATCAGCCCCAGCATTTT. Protein: CASSSPYLNQPQHF. Drawing the rest from reference TRBV28 and TRBJ1-5, the complete variable domain is DVKVTQSSRYLVKRTGEKVFLECVQDMDHENMFWYRQDPGLGLRLIYFSYDVKMKEKGDIPEGYSVSREKKERFSLILESASTNQTSMYLCASSSPYLNQPQHFGDGTRLSIL.

V and J are TRBV10-3 and TRBJ2-6; D call uncertain. CDR1 and CDR2 (germline): ENHRY, SYGVKD. The CDR3 is made up of 14 amino acids. The germline V and J ends were trimmed by 4 bases and 4 bases, with 8 bases remaining between them. CDR3 protein: CAISALTGANVLTF. The CDR3 nucleotides read TGTGCCATCAGTGCGTTAACAGGGGCCAACGTCCTGACTTTC.

This chain joins TRBV4-2 and TRBJ1-5; D gene ambiguous. The germline V gene has CDR1 LGHNA and CDR2 YNFKEQ. The CDR3 has 14 amino acids. Trimming shortened V by 0 bases and J by 10 bases, and 13 bases separated the two germline ends. Here the CDR3 DNA reads TGTGCCAGCAGCCAAGATAGATCGTATGCCCCCCAGCATTTT. It is translated as CASSQDRSYAPQHF.